This T cell receptor (beta chain) was identified during a study of blood T cell repertoires in COVID-19. On the study more broadly: The United States, Italy and Spain supplied acute and convalescent COVID-19 samples. T cells, B-cell-depleted T cells, or PBMCs provided the cDNA or gDNA that served as material.

Authors' data handling: Reference gene primer amplification in the assay estimated nucleated cell counts. Repertoires were generated with immunoSEQ multiplex PCR, while TCRdb's copy carries only in-frame clones and drops some. V and J calls and clone size are copied from that table; D and trimming were computed from the DNA. The table has over 50,000 clones, about nine tenths seen once. The clonotype comes from a human donor in a cohort sampled during active COVID-19. Sequenced: peripheral blood.

The CDR3 DNA reads as TGTGCCACCACCGATCCCGAGAACAGTAGGCAGTACTTC. Translation gives CATTDPENSRQYF. The chain has TRBV24-1 and TRBJ2-7; D call uncertain. The CDR3 runs 13 residues. Between the trimmed V and J ends, which lost 8 bases and 9 bases, there was a span of 19 bases. Per the germline V gene, CDR1 is KGHDR and CDR2 is SFDVKD.